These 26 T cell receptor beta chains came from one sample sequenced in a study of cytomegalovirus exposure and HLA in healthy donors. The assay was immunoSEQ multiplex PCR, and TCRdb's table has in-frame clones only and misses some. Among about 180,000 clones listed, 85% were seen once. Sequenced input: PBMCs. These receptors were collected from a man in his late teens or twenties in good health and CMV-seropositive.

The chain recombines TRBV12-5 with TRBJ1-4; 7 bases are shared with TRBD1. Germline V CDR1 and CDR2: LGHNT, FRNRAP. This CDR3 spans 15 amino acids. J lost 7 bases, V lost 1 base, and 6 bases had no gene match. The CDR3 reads CASGLETGQLEKLFF. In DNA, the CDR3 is TGTGCTAGTGGTTTGGAAACGGGACAGCTTGAAAAACTGTTTTTT.

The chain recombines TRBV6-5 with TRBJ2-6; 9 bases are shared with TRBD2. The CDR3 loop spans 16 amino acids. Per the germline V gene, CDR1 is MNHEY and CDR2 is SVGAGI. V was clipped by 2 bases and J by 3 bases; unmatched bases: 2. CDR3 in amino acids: CASSYGTSNGANVLTF. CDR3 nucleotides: TGTGCCAGCAGTTACGGGACTAGCAATGGGGCCAACGTCCTGACTTTC.

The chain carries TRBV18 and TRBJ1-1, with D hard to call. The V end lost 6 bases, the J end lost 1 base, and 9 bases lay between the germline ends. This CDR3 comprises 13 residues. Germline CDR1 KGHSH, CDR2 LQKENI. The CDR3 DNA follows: TGTGCCAGCTCCCAAACACCGAACACTGAAGCTTTCTTT. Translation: CASSQTPNTEAFF.

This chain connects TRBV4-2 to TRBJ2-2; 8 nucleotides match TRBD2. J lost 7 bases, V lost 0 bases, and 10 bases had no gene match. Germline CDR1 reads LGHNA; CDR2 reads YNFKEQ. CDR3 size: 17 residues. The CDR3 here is CASSQDLLAGGSGELFF. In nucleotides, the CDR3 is TGTGCCAGCAGCCAAGACCTCCTGGCGGGGGGCAGCGGGGAGCTGTTTTTT.

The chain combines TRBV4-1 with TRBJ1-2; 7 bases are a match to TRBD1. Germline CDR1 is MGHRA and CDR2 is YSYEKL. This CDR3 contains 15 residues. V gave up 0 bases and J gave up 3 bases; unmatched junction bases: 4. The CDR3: CASSQDYRGYYGYTF. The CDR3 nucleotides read TGCGCCAGCAGCCAAGATTACAGGGGATACTATGGCTACACCTTC.

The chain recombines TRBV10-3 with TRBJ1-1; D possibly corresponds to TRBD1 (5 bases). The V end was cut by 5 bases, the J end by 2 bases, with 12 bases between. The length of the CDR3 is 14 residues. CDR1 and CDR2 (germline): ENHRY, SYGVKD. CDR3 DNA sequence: TGTGCCATCAGTCTAGGACACGGTAACACTGAAGCTTTCTTT. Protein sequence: CAISLGHGNTEAFF.

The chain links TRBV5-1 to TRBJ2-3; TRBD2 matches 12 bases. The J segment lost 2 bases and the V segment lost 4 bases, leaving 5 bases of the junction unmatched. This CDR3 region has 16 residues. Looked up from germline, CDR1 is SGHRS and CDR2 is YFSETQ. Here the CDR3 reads CASSRLAGALTDTQYF. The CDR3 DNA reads TGCGCCAGCAGCCGACTAGCGGGGGCCCTCACAGATACGCAGTATTTT.

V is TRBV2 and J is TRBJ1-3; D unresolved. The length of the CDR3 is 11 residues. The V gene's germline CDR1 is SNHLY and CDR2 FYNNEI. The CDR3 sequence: CGTGIKNTIYF. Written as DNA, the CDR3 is TGTGGTACGGGGATCAAAAACACCATATATTTT.

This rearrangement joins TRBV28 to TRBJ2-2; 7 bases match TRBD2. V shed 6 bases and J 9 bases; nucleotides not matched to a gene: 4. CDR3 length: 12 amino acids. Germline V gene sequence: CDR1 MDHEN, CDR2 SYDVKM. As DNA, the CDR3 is TGTGCCAGCAGGGGAGGGCAAAGGGAGCTGTTTTTT. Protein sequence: CASRGGQRELFF. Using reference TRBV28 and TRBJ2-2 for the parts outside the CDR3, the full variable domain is DVKVTQSSRYLVKRTGEKVFLECVQDMDHENMFWYRQDPGLGLRLIYFSYDVKMKEKGDIPEGYSVSREKKERFSLILESASTNQTSMYLCASRGGQRELFFGEGSRLTVL.

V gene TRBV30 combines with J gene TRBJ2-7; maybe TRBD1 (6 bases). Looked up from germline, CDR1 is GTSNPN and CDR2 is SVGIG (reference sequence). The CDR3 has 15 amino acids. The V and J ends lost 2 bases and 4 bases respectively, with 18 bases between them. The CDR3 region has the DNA TGTGCCTGGAGTTGGGGTCACAGGGTAGGTTACGAGCAGTACTTC. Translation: CAWSWGHRVGYEQYF.

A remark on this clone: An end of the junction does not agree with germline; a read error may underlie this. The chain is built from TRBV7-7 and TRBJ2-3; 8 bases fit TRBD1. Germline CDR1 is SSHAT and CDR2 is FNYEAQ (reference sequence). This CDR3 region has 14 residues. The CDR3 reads CASSLGQARDTQYF. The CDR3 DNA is TGTGCTAGCAGCTTGGGACAGGCCAGAGATACGCAGTATTTT.

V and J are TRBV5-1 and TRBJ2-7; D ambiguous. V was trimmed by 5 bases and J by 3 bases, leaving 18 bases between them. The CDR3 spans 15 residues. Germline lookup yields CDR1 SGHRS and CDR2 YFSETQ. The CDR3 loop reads CASRVTGFGNYEQYF. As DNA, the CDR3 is TGCGCCAGCAGAGTAACCGGGTTTGGCAACTACGAGCAGTACTTC.

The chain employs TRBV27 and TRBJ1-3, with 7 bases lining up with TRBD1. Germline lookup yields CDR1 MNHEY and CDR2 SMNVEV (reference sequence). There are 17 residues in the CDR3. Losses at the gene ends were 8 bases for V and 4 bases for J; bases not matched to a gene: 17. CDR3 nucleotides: TGTGCCAGCGTTAAAACCGGGGGCAGGGGGAGCGGAAACACCATATATTTT. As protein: CASVKTGGRGSGNTIYF.

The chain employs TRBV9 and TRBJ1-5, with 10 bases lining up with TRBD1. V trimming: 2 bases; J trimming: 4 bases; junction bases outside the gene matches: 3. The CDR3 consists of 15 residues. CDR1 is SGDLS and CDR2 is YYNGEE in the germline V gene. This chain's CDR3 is CASSVGTGENQPQHF. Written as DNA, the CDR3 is TGTGCCAGCAGCGTCGGGACAGGGGAAAATCAGCCCCAGCATTTT.

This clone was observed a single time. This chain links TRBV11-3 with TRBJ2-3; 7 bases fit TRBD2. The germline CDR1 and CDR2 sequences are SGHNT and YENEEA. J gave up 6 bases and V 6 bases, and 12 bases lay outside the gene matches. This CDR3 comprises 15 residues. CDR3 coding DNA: TGTGCCAGCAGTCGCCTTACGGGGGGAGGGGATACGCAGTATTTT. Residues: CASSRLTGGGDTQYF. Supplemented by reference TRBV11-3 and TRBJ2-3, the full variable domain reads EAGVVQSPRYKIIEKKQPVAFWCNPISGHNTLYWYLQNLGQGPELLIRYENEEAVDDSQLPKDRFSAERLKGVDSTLKIQPAELGDSAVYLCASSRLTGGGDTQYFGPGTRLTVL.

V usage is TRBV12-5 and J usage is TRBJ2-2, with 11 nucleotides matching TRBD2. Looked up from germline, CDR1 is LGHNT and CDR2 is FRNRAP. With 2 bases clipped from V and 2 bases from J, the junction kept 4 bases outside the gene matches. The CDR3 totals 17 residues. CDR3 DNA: TGTGCTAGTGGTTTGACTAGCGGGAGCCTTAACACCGGGGAGCTGTTTTTT. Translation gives CASGLTSGSLNTGELFF.

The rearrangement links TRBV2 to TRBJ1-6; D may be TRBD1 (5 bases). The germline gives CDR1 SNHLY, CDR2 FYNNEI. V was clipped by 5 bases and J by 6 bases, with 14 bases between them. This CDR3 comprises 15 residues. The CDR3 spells CASSLNRQSNSPLHF. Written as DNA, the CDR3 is TGTGCCAGCAGTTTGAACCGACAGAGTAATTCACCCCTCCACTTT.

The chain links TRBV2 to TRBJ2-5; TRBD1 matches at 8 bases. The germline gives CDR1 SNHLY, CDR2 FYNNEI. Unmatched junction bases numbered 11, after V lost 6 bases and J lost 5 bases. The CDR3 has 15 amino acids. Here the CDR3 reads CASSQDQGAEETQYF. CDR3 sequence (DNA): TGTGCCAGCAGCCAGGATCAGGGGGCTGAGGAGACCCAGTACTTC. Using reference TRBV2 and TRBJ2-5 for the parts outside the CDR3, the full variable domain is EPEVTQTPSHQVTQMGQEVILRCVPISNHLYFYWYRQILGQKVEFLVSFYNNEISEKSEIFDDQFSVERPDGSNFTLKIRSTKLEDSAMYFCASSQDQGAEETQYFGPGTRLLVL.

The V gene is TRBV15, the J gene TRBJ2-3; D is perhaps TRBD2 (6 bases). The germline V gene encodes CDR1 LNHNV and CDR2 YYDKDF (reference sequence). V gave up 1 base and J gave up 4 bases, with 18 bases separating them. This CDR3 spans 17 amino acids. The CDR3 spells CATSRGAGSAGSDTQYF. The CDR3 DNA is TGTGCCACCAGCAGAGGGGCGGGATCCGCGGGATCAGATACGCAGTATTTT.

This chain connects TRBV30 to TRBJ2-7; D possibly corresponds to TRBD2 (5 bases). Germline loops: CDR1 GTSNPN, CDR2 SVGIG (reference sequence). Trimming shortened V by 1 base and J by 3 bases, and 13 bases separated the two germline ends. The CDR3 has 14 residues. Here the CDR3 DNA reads TGTGCCTGGAGTGCCCCCGTCCGGGGCTACGAGCAGTACTTC. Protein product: CAWSAPVRGYEQYF.

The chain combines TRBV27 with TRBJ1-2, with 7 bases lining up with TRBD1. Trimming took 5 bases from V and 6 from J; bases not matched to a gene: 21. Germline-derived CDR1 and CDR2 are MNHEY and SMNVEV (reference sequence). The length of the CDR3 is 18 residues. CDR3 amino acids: CASSPLSIRDSRGDGYTF. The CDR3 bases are TGTGCCAGCAGTCCCCTATCCATCCGGGACAGCCGAGGGGATGGCTACACCTTC.

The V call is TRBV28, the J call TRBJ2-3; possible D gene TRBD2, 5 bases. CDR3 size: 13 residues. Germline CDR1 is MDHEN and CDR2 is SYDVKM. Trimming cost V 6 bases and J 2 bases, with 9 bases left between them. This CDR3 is CASRDWTTDTQYF. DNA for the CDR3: TGTGCCAGCAGGGACTGGACCACAGATACGCAGTATTTT.

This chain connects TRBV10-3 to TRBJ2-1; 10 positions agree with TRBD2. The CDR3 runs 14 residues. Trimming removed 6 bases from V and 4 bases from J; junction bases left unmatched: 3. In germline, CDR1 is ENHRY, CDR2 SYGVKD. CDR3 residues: CAIRKREGYNEQFF. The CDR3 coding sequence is TGTGCCATCAGGAAGCGGGAGGGATACAATGAGCAGTTCTTC.

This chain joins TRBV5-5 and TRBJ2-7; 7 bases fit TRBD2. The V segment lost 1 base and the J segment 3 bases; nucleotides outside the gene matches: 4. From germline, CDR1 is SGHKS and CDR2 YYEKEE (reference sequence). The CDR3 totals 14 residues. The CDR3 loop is CASSLTGRNYEQYF. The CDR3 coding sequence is TGTGCCAGCAGCTTGACCGGGAGGAACTACGAGCAGTACTTC. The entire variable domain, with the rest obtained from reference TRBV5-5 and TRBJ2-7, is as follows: DAGVTQSPTHLIKTRGQQVTLRCSPISGHKSVSWYQQVLGQGPQFIFQYYEKEERGRGNFPDRFSARQFPNYSSELNVNALLLGDSALYLCASSLTGRNYEQYFGPGTRLTVT.

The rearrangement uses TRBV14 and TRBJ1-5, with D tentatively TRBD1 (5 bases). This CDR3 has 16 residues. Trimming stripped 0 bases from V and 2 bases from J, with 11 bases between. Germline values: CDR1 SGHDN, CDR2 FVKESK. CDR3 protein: CASSQDSRAGNQPQHF. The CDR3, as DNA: TGTGCCAGCAGCCAAGATAGCAGGGCTGGCAATCAGCCCCAGCATTTT. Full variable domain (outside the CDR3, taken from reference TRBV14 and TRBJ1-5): EAGVTQFPSHSVIEKGQTVTLRCDPISGHDNLYWYRRVMGKEIKFLLHFVKESKQDESGMPNNRFLAERTGGTYSTLKVQPAELEDSGVYFCASSQDSRAGNQPQHFGDGTRLSIL.

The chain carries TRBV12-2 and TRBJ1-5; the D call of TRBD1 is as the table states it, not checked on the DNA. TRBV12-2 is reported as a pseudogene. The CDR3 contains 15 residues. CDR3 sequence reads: CASRRTGDSNQPQHF. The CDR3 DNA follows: TGTGCAAGTCGCCGTACAGGGGATAGCAATCAGCCCCAGCATTTT.